The present TCR beta chain was sequenced within a study of T cells in Graves' hyperthyroidism and ophthalmopathy. The CDR3 spans 13 residues. Unmatched junction bases numbered 6, after V lost 7 bases and J lost 5 bases. This clonotype was seen ten or more times. Its cognate antigen is unknown. Amplified TCR beta CDR3 regions came from RNA transcripts. HTBI primers were employed in a first-round RT-PCR of the TCR CDR3. TCRdb re-analysed the multiplex PCR reads in MiXCR, keeping a single row per CDR3 protein. Of hundreds of thousands of distinct CDR3 sequences listed, around 15% are singletons. Broader study findings: Also found in blood were most expanded thyroid clonotypes above 0.001.

The authors obtained PBMCs from 10 ml of fresh peripheral blood. The V call is TRBV12-3 or TRBV12-4, the J call TRBJ2-3; 7 nucleotides agree with TRBD1. Sequencing used blood. This clonotype was obtained from a woman in her fifties or sixties with Graves' ophthalmopathy. CDR3 DNA sequence: TGTGCCAGCACCGCACAGGGGCGAGATACGCAGTATTTT. Residues: CASTAQGRDTQYF.